This TCR beta chain derives from a study of vaccination and CD4 T cells after COVID-19. Study in general: Convalescent patients gave post-COVID blood a median approximately 100 days post-diagnosis, range 35 to 161. The study collected post-vaccine samples a median 72 days after dose two, with a range of 14 to 241.

J gave up 6 bases and V 6 bases, and 8 bases lay outside the gene matches. Germline V gene lookup returns CDR1 MNHEY and CDR2 SVGEGT. CDR3 size: 14 residues. Whole-study findings and limits: Convalescent patients' median share of reactive clones seen only post-vaccination was 85% to 90%.

For this clonotype: Its matching antigen is unknown.

Treatment denoted: roughly ten-day PBMC culture with coronavirus spike peptide pools or control peptides (ViraFEST assay). An Oncomine TCR Beta short-read assay was used to sequence the DNA from cultured CD4+ T cells. TCRdb called the PCR reads again in MiXCR, with one record for every CDR3 protein. The table records 7,000 to 8,000 distinct CDR3 sequences, roughly 20% of them present only once. This specimen was CD4+ T cells from blood, cultured in vitro, taken after SARS-CoV-2 vaccination. The gene calls are TRBV6-2 or TRBV6-3 and TRBJ2-1; 7 bases are a match to TRBD2. The clonotype comes from a human donor who had recovered from COVID-19. The CDR3: CASREGGPLNEQFF. The CDR3 bases are TGTGCCAGCAGAGAGGGAGGGCCGCTCAATGAGCAGTTCTTC.